Below are 14 T cell receptor beta chains sequenced from a single sample in a study of T cell responses to AZD1222 COVID-19 vaccine. TCRdb's copy holds only in-frame clones and misses some; the assay was immunoSEQ multiplex PCR. The sample records over 120,000 clones, approximately 92% being singletons. This sample comprised peripheral blood, obtained 28 days after the second AZD1222 dose. All receptors derive from an adult who received the AZD1222 COVID-19 vaccine.

This clone has a single count. The CDR3 bases are TGTGCCACCAGTGATTTTTATTTGGGGAAGAAGTACTTC. This encodes CATSDFYLGKKYF. The chain links TRBV24-1 to TRBJ2-7; D uncertain. The V gene lost 1 base and the J gene lost 11 bases, with 14 bases spanning the gap. CDR1 and CDR2 from the germline V gene are KGHDR and SFDVKD. The CDR3 loop spans 13 amino acids.

The chain employs TRBV19 and TRBJ2-2, with 7 nucleotides matching TRBD1. This CDR3 has 15 residues. Losses at the gene ends were 1 base for V and 5 bases for J; bases not matched to a gene: 4. CDR1 is LNHDA and CDR2 is SQIVND in the germline V gene (reference sequence). CDR3: CASSIATGRTGELFF. In DNA, the CDR3 is TGTGCCAGTAGTATAGCGACAGGGCGGACCGGGGAGCTGTTTTTT. The full variable domain, completed using reference TRBV19 and TRBJ2-2, is DGGITQSPKYLFRKEGQNVTLSCEQNLNHDAMYWYRQDPGQGLRLIYYSQIVNDFQKGDIAEGYSVSREKKESFPLTVTSAQKNPTAFYLCASSIATGRTGELFFGEGSRLTVL.

The chain employs TRBV28 and TRBJ2-1, with D unclear. Germline V gene sequence: CDR1 MDHEN, CDR2 SYDVKM. With 1 base removed from V and 10 bases from J, the gap between germline ends came to 5 bases. The CDR3 is 11 residues long. CDR3 nucleotide sequence: TGTGCCAGCAGTTTATACACCGAGCAGTTCTTC. Translated: CASSLYTEQFF.

The V call is TRBV5-1, the J call TRBJ2-5, with 7 nucleotides matching TRBD1. This CDR3 is built from 14 residues. The ends lost 1 base at V and 2 bases at J; junction bases unmatched: 2. The germline V gene has CDR1 SGHRS and CDR2 YFSETQ. The CDR3 sequence: CASSLFRGQETQYF. DNA of the CDR3: TGCGCCAGCAGCTTGTTCAGGGGGCAAGAGACCCAGTACTTC. Supplemented by reference TRBV5-1 and TRBJ2-5, the full variable domain reads KAGVTQTPRYLIKTRGQQVTLSCSPISGHRSVSWYQQTPGQGLQFLFEYFSETQRNKGNFPGRFSGRQFSNSRSEMNVSTLELGDSALYLCASSLFRGQETQYFGPGTRLLVL.

CDR3 in DNA: TGTGCCGGCCGGGACGGGAGAAACAATGAGCAGTTCTTC. This translates into CAGRDGRNNEQFF. V is TRBV5-4 and J is TRBJ2-1; weak D call: TRBD2 (6 bases). Between the trimmed V and J ends, which lost 10 bases and 5 bases, there was a span of 16 bases. Germline V CDR1 and CDR2: SGHNT, YYREEE (reference sequence). This CDR3 is built from 13 residues.

The genes are TRBV5-1 and TRBJ2-7, with a weak D call TRBD2 (5 bases). V was shortened by 4 bases and J by 6 bases, with 23 bases between the two germline ends. CDR3 length equals 16 residues. Germline CDR1 reads SGHRS; CDR2 reads YFSETQ. The CDR3 region has the DNA TGCGCCAGCAGCCGGGAAATAGCCTCCCGGGGTTCCGAGCAGTACTTC. Translated, it gives CASSREIASRGSEQYF. The full variable domain, completed using reference TRBV5-1 and TRBJ2-7, is KAGVTQTPRYLIKTRGQQVTLSCSPISGHRSVSWYQQTPGQGLQFLFEYFSETQRNKGNFPGRFSGRQFSNSRSEMNVSTLELGDSALYLCASSREIASRGSEQYFGPGTRLTVT.

V gene TRBV3-1 (or the pseudogene TRBV3-2) combines with J gene TRBJ2-7, with TRBD2 identical over 13 bases. J lost 6 bases, V lost 3 bases, and 11 bases had no gene match. The CDR3 loop spans 17 amino acids. Germline-derived CDR1 and CDR2 are LGHDT and YNNKEL (reference sequence). Here the CDR3 DNA reads TGTGCCAGCAGCCATTCCGTTGGACTAGCGGGAGACGCCGAGCAGTACTTC. Protein sequence: CASSHSVGLAGDAEQYF.

This clone occurred a few times. The CDR3 sequence is CRGQGGGYTF. DNA of the CDR3: TGCAGGGGACAGGGGGGCGGCTACACCTTC. This chain uses TRBV20-1 with TRBJ1-2; 11 bases align to TRBD1. The CDR3 is 10 residues long. Germline V CDR1 and CDR2: DFQATT, SNEGSKA (reference sequence).

The rearrangement joins TRBV3-1 (or the pseudogene TRBV3-2) to TRBJ1-5; TRBD1 matches 9 bases. CDR3 length: 19 amino acids. V lost 4 bases and J lost 0; bases outside the gene matches: 13. Germline assignment: CDR1 LGHDT and CDR2 YNNKEL (reference sequence). In DNA, the CDR3 is TGTGCCAGCAGCCTGGGACAGGGCGAACTCCTTTATAGCAATCAGCCCCAGCATTTT. The encoded protein is CASSLGQGELLYSNQPQHF.

This chain uses TRBV19 with TRBJ2-3, with 10 bases that match TRBD1. The CDR3 consists of 16 residues. Unmatched junction bases numbered 10, after V lost 6 bases and J lost 4 bases. Germline V gives CDR1 LNHDA, CDR2 SQIVND (reference sequence). CDR3 loop: CASRPRNGQGADTQYF. In DNA form, the CDR3 reads TGTGCCAGTAGGCCACGAAACGGACAGGGGGCAGATACGCAGTATTTT.

The rearrangement links TRBV7-2 to TRBJ2-7; maybe TRBD2 (6 bases). V was trimmed by 8 bases and J by 4 bases, leaving 12 bases between them. The germline CDR1 and CDR2 sequences are SGHTA and FQGNSA. This CDR3 has 12 amino acids. The CDR3 DNA follows: TGTGCCAGCGGACGGGACTTATACGAGCAGTACTTC. Translating gives CASGRDLYEQYF.

This chain joins TRBV14 and TRBJ2-1; D is perhaps TRBD1 (5 bases). This CDR3 contains 16 residues. Trimming shortened V by 3 bases and J by 3 bases, and 15 bases separated the two germline ends. From germline, CDR1 is SGHDN and CDR2 FVKESK. The DNA for the CDR3 is TGTGCCAGCAGCCAGGGCCTTGGACAAGACTACAATGAGCAGTTCTTC. It codes for CASSQGLGQDYNEQFF.

The chain uses TRBV18 and TRBJ2-5; no clear D gene. The CDR3 has 13 residues. Trimming pared 0 bases from V and 5 bases from J, leaving 7 bases between. Germline CDR1 is KGHSH and CDR2 is LQKENI. The CDR3 DNA reads TGTGCCAGCTCACCACCCCAAGAGGAGACCCAGTACTTC. This sequence encodes CASSPPQEETQYF. Combining the CDR3 with reference TRBV18 and TRBJ2-5 gives the whole variable domain NAGVMQNPRHLVRRRGQEARLRCSPMKGHSHVYWYRQLPEEGLKFMVYLQKENIIDESGMPKERFSAEFPKEGPSILRIQQVVRGDSAAYFCASSPPQEETQYFGPGTRLLVL.

The J gene is TRBJ1-2, the V gene TRBV2; 7 bases fit TRBD1. V trimming: 8 bases; J trimming: 3 bases; junction bases outside the gene matches: 12. Germline CDR1 reads SNHLY; CDR2 reads FYNNEI. The CDR3 extends over 15 amino acids. The CDR3 here is CASQGPHRGDYGYTF. The CDR3 DNA is TGTGCCAGCCAAGGCCCCCACAGGGGAGACTATGGCTACACCTTC.